This T cell receptor beta chain was sequenced during a study of beta chain features in type 1 diabetes. Regarding the study as a whole: Type 1 diabetes patients showed a moderate but significant shortening of TCRB CDR3s in all four CD4+ subsets. A greater similarity of naive, central memory and Treg TCRB repertoires was seen among patients than among healthy donors.

Isolated RNA was reverse transcribed in full, so expressed TCRB transcripts were sequenced. Sequencing was performed with immunoSEQ multiplex PCR; in TCRdb, only in-frame clones are kept and a portion is missing. Among more than 250,000 clones, 24% were seen once, and the ten largest hold about 0.011%. About this clone: Its antigen is not known.

This CDR3 has 15 amino acids. The germline CDR1 and CDR2 sequences are MDHEN and SYDVKM. The V segment lost 6 bases and the J segment 2 bases; nucleotides outside the gene matches: 6. This rearrangement joins TRBV28 to TRBJ2-3; 9 bases agree with TRBD2. The clonotype was recovered from a woman younger than 45 with type 1 diabetes. The sequenced material came from naive CD4+ T cells from blood. CDR3 loop: CASSPSGTLTDTQYF. The CDR3 DNA reads as TGTGCCAGCAGCCCTAGCGGGACGCTCACAGATACGCAGTATTTT.